This TCR beta chain stems from a study of T cell responses to AZD1222 COVID-19 vaccine. Overall study findings and caveats: Donors skewed white British and female; clonal diversity was possibly underestimated. Spike regions recognized by vaccine-associated CD4 TCRs spanned the protein, led by 160-218 and 743-854. Only six individuals given AZD1222 were seropositive at baseline.

Concerning this clone: Its antigen remains unidentified.

Germline values: CDR1 SGHAT, CDR2 FQNNGV. V was trimmed by 2 bases and J by 0 bases, leaving 7 bases between them. The CDR3 loop spans 14 amino acids. Assay: immunoSEQ multiplex PCR; the TCRdb copy retains only in-frame clones and omits some. The sample has over 85,000 clones, roughly 90% seen once. Investigators merged groups given second doses at roughly 4 or roughly 12 weeks. This clonotype originated in an adult who received the AZD1222 COVID-19 vaccine. The starting material was peripheral blood, obtained 28 days after the second AZD1222 dose. The chain links TRBV11-2 to TRBJ1-2, with D unclear. As DNA, the CDR3 is TGTGCCAGCAGCTTAAACAGACCTAACTATGGCTACACCTTC. Protein product: CASSLNRPNYGYTF.